A single sample gave rise to the 11 T cell receptor beta chains below, sequenced in a study of technical replicates of blood from several donors. Generated by immunoSEQ multiplex PCR, the TCRdb table keeps only in-frame clones and is missing some. The profile shows 60,000 to 90,000 clones, approximately 95% of them singletons. The sample was T cells isolated from PBMCs. These receptors originate from a human donor in good health.

The V gene is TRBV7-2, the J gene TRBJ1-3; D not resolved. Germline CDR1 and CDR2: SGHTA and FQGNSA. This CDR3 is built from 18 residues. V was trimmed by 2 bases and J by 4 bases, leaving 21 bases between them. This CDR3 is CASSLNAVGGGSGNTIYF. CDR3 DNA: TGTGCCAGCAGCTTAAACGCCGTTGGAGGTGGGAGCGGAAACACCATATATTTT.

The chain recombines TRBV6-1 with TRBJ2-7; TRBD1 might be the D (5 bases). Germline loops: CDR1 MNHNS, CDR2 SASEGT. The CDR3 covers 15 residues. The V end lost 2 bases, the J end lost 6 bases, and 17 bases lay between the germline ends. In DNA, the CDR3 is TGTGCCAGCAGTGAATACAGGAACCGACCTCTCGAGCAGTACTTC. As protein: CASSEYRNRPLEQYF.

This clone was recorded a few times. V gene TRBV29-1 combines with J gene TRBJ2-1; possibly TRBD1 for D (6 bases). The CDR3 consists of 14 residues. CDR1 and CDR2 (germline): SQVTM, ANQGSEA. The V end was cut by 4 bases, the J end by 4 bases, with 14 bases between. The CDR3 coding sequence is TGCAGCGTTGTGGGCAGGGGAAGTTACAATGAGCAGTTCTTC. This sequence encodes CSVVGRGSYNEQFF.

The chain links TRBV6-5 to TRBJ1-6; TRBD1 matches 7 bases. The CDR3 consists of 15 residues. Germline V lookup: CDR1 MNHEY, CDR2 SVGAGI. J gave up 5 bases and V 7 bases, and 8 bases lay outside the gene matches. The CDR3 reads CASTYSRGDNSPLHF. The DNA of the CDR3 is TGTGCCAGCACCTACTCCAGGGGGGATAATTCACCCCTCCACTTT.

The V call is TRBV10-1, the J call TRBJ2-3, with 9 bases matching TRBD2. Germline-derived CDR1 and CDR2 are WNHNN and SYGVQD (reference sequence). CDR3 length equals 16 residues. V lost 6 bases, J lost 4 bases, and 11 bases stayed unmatched. The CDR3 here is CASRDSSGSGSDTQYF. CDR3 nucleotides: TGCGCCAGCAGAGATAGTAGCGGGAGTGGCTCAGATACGCAGTATTTT.

This clone was seen just once. V is TRBV9 and J is TRBJ1-2, with D uncertain. The CDR3 loop spans 11 amino acids. CDR1 SGDLS and CDR2 YYNGEE come from the germline V gene. V was trimmed by 0 bases and J by 8 bases, leaving 5 bases between them. The DNA for the CDR3 is TGTGCCAGCAGCGTAGGTGGCGGCTACACCTTC. This codes for CASSVGGGYTF. Full variable domain (rest looked up from reference TRBV9 and TRBJ1-2): DSGVTQTPKHLITATGQRVTLRCSPRSGDLSVYWYQQSLDQGLQFLIQYYNGEERAKGNILERFSAQQFPDLHSELNLSSLELGDSALYFCASSVGGGYTFGSGTRLTVV.

This clone was found once. The chain employs TRBV4-1 and TRBJ1-4, with D unresolved. CDR1 MGHRA and CDR2 YSYEKL come from the germline V gene. V was shortened by 7 bases and J by 0 bases, with 12 bases between the two germline ends. CDR3 size: 15 residues. CDR3 region: CASNLRFATNEKLFF. As DNA, the CDR3 is TGCGCCAGCAACTTGCGGTTTGCAACTAATGAAAAACTGTTTTTT.

The chain is built from TRBV6-5 and TRBJ1-1; maybe TRBD1 (5 bases). The CDR3 has 13 residues. The V gene's germline CDR1 is MNHEY and CDR2 SVGAGI. The V and J ends lost 5 bases and 4 bases respectively, with 11 bases between them. DNA of the CDR3: TGTGCCAGCAGTCTAGGGGAATTCACTGAAGCTTTCTTT. This encodes CASSLGEFTEAFF.

This clone was recorded a few times. The chain carries TRBV6-1 and TRBJ1-1; D call uncertain. CDR3 length: 12 residues. Germline V gene lookup returns CDR1 MNHNS and CDR2 SASEGT. V gave up 6 bases and J gave up 1 base, with 6 bases separating them. The CDR3 is CASRAGNTEAFF. CDR3 nucleotides: TGTGCCAGCAGGGCGGGGAACACTGAAGCTTTCTTT.

The chain is built from TRBV4-1 and TRBJ1-5; TRBD1 might be the D (5 bases). V was trimmed by 1 base and J by 0 bases, leaving 16 bases between them. This CDR3 comprises 18 residues. CDR1 and CDR2 from the germline V gene are MGHRA and YSYEKL. The CDR3 region is CASSQVYRPLVSNQPQHF. As DNA, the CDR3 is TGCGCCAGCAGCCAAGTCTACAGGCCTCTGGTTAGCAATCAGCCCCAGCATTTT.

The chain carries TRBV9 and TRBJ1-3, with 7 bases matching TRBD1. With 4 bases clipped from V and 0 bases from J, the junction kept 13 bases outside the gene matches. The CDR3 totals 18 residues. Germline assignment: CDR1 SGDLS and CDR2 YYNGEE. The CDR3 protein is CASSQVLQGRLSGNTIYF. The CDR3 DNA follows: TGTGCCAGCAGCCAAGTCCTACAGGGGCGTCTCTCTGGAAACACCATATATTTT.